This T cell receptor beta chain derives from a study of neurological immune-mediated disorders. Findings and limits, study-wide: Because no CDR3 amino acid sequences were shared across subjects by expanded clones, private repertoires were suggested in all groups. The multiple sclerosis repertoire cluster showed no association with any clinical or MRI feature. The authors stated that larger cohorts are needed. Falling below healthy controls, multiple sclerosis showed the least TCR clonal expansion, while HTLV-1-associated myelopathy showed the most.

TCRdb re-analysed the 5' RACE reads in MiXCR, keeping a single row per CDR3 protein. Of tens of thousands of distinct CDR3 sequences in the sample, around 3% are singletons; the top ten hold about 4%. CDR3 length: 14 residues. Trimming pared 4 bases from V and 1 base from J, leaving 12 bases between. From germline, CDR1 is SGHRS and CDR2 YFSETQ. About this clonotype: Its matching antigen is unknown.

Unsorted libraries were prepared from 2 million PBMCs that had been stored at -80 C. The specimen was PBMCs. The source is a middle-aged man with multiple sclerosis. This chain joins TRBV5-1 and TRBJ2-7; D may be TRBD2 (6 bases). The chain's CDR3 is CASSMGLISYEQYF. As DNA, the CDR3 is TGCGCCAGCAGCATGGGACTGATATCCTACGAGCAGTACTTC.